This TCR beta chain was retrieved from a study of T cells in localized non-small cell lung cancer. Study-wide results and caveats: Among the tissues sampled, uninvolved adjacent lung had the highest T cell clonality, above tumor. Density of T cells in blood, when higher, went with longer overall survival. In adjacent lung appeared a median approximately 61 of the top 100 tumor clones. Analysis by sequencing included only one tumor region, so heterogeneity remains possible.

Clones were sequenced by immunoSEQ multiplex PCR, and TCRdb holds only the in-frame ones, with some missing. The sample consists of tens of thousands of clones, around 92% of them appearing once. This clone was found once. Its antigen remains unidentified. The length of the CDR3 is 14 residues. Trimming took 3 bases from V and 1 from J, leaving 9 bases between them. Germline-derived CDR1 and CDR2 are SGHNT and YENEEA. This chain connects TRBV11-3 to TRBJ1-1, with D tentatively TRBD1 (5 bases). The sequence was obtained from a female donor of 60 years or more with stage I lung adenocarcinoma. This specimen was peripheral blood, taken before any cancer treatment. CDR3 region: CASSFQGRNTEAFF. CDR3 bases: TGTGCCAGCAGCTTTCAGGGCCGGAACACTGAAGCTTTCTTT.